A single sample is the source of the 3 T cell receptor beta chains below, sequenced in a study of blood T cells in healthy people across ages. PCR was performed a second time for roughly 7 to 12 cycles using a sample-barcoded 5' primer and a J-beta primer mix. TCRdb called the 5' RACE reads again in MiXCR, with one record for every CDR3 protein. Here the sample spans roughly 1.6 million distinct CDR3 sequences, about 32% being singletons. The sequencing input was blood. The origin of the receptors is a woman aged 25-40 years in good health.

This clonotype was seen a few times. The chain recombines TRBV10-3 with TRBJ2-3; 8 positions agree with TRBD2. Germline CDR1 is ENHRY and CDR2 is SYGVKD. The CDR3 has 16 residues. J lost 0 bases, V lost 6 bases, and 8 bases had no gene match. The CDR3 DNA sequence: TGTGCCATCAGCCCCTCTGTAGCGGGGAGCACAGATACGCAGTATTTT. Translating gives CAISPSVAGSTDTQYF.

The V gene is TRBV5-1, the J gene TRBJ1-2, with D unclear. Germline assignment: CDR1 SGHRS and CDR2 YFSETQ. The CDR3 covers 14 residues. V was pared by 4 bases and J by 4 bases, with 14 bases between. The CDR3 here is CASSPSLSFYGYTF. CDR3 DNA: TGCGCCAGCAGCCCCAGTTTGTCATTCTATGGCTACACCTTC.

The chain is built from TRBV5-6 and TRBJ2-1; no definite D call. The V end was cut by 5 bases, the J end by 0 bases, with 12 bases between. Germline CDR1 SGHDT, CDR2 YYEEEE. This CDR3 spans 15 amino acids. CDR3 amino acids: CASSGRVGSYNEQFF. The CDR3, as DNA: TGTGCCAGCAGTGGCCGCGTAGGCTCCTACAATGAGCAGTTCTTC.